These 19 T cell receptor beta chains originate from one sample sequenced in a study of T cell repertoires in cytomegalovirus infection. No cognate antigen is known for these TCRs. TCRdb re-called the reads with MiXCR, one entry per CDR3 protein. The table lists a few hundred thousand distinct CDR3 sequences, roughly 34% of them singletons. The sample consisted of cultured PBMCs, taken from culture after CMV antigen stimulation. All receptors come from a human donor in good health (CMV status not recorded). Some clones in this sample may be carry-over from other donors' samples.

The genes are TRBV2 and TRBJ1-2; TRBD1 matches at 7 bases. The CDR3 is made up of 13 amino acids. Germline lookup yields CDR1 SNHLY and CDR2 FYNNEI. With V trimmed by 6 bases and J by 8 bases, 9 bases remained unmatched. Written as DNA, the CDR3 is TGTGCCAGCAGGCCTACTACAGGGGCCGGCTACACCTTC. As protein: CASRPTTGAGYTF.

A single count supports this clonotype. The CDR3 here is CASSIGLWDTIYF. CDR3 sequence (DNA): TGTGCCAGCAGCATCGGCCTATGGGACACCATATATTTT. The chain recombines TRBV7-2 with TRBJ1-3; D gene unclear. V lost 5 bases, J lost 8 bases, and 13 bases lay in between. Germline-derived CDR1 and CDR2 are SGHTA and FQGNSA. The CDR3 spans 13 residues.

This clonotype showed up just a few times. The chain uses TRBV6-5 and TRBJ2-2, with TRBD2 matching over 9 bases. Germline V gives CDR1 MNHEY, CDR2 SVGAGI. The CDR3 covers 14 residues. J was trimmed by 5 bases and V by 6 bases; bases with no gene match: 4. This CDR3 is CASRGGRGTGELFF. CDR3 nucleotides: TGTGCCAGCAGAGGCGGGAGGGGTACCGGGGAGCTGTTTTTT.

At least ten counts were recorded for this clonotype. The chain couples TRBV7-2 to TRBJ1-5; no clear D gene. The V and J ends lost 3 bases and 4 bases respectively, with 13 bases between them. The CDR3 consists of 15 residues. Looked up from germline, CDR1 is SGHTA and CDR2 is FQGNSA. CDR3 nucleotides: TGTGCCAGCAGCTTTAGGACTGGAGGGAATCAGCCCCAGCATTTT. Residues: CASSFRTGGNQPQHF.

The V gene is TRBV5-3, the J gene TRBJ2-7; 10 nucleotides line up with TRBD2. TRBV5-3 is marked as an open reading frame, function uncertain. The CDR3 extends over 16 amino acids. Trimming at V came to 8 bases and at J to 0 bases, leaving 11 bases not matched to a gene. CDR3 nucleotide sequence: TGTGCCAGCAGGGGCGTAGCGGGAGGCAGCTCCTACGAGCAGTACTTC. As protein: CASRGVAGGSSYEQYF.

This clonotype was detected a few times. This chain connects TRBV10-3 to TRBJ2-1; 9 positions agree with TRBD1. Unmatched junction bases numbered 6, after V lost 6 bases and J lost 0 bases. CDR3 length: 16 residues. Germline-derived CDR1 and CDR2 are ENHRY and SYGVKD. This chain's CDR3 is CAIRPTGGRSYNEQFF. The CDR3 bases are TGTGCCATCAGACCCACAGGGGGCCGCTCCTACAATGAGCAGTTCTTC.

This clonotype appeared a few times. The chain links TRBV11-3 to TRBJ2-1, with D possibly TRBD1 on 5 matching bases. This CDR3 has 15 residues. Trimming cost V 3 bases and J 9 bases, with 18 bases left between them. Germline V lookup: CDR1 SGHNT, CDR2 YENEEA. The CDR3 here is CASSLGNRWASEQFF. Written as DNA, the CDR3 is TGTGCCAGCAGCTTGGGCAACAGGTGGGCCTCTGAGCAGTTCTTC.

For the CDR3, the DNA is TGTGCCAGCAGTCGGACACAGAACACCGGGGAGCTGTTTTTT. Protein product: CASSRTQNTGELFF. The chain employs TRBV6-6 and TRBJ2-2, with a possible D match to TRBD1 (5 bases). This CDR3 comprises 14 residues. V shed 5 bases and J shed 1 base, with 8 bases lying between them. Looked up from germline, CDR1 is MNHNY and CDR2 is SVGAGI (reference sequence).

J is TRBJ1-1 and V is TRBV7-2, with D unresolved. Germline V CDR1 and CDR2: SGHTA, FQGNSA. There are 15 residues in the CDR3. V was clipped by 1 base and J by 2 bases, with 11 bases between them. CDR3 bases: TGTGCCAGCAGCTTAGGCCCCGCCAGAAACACTGAAGCTTTCTTT. Residues: CASSLGPARNTEAFF.

This clonotype was detected only a few times. This chain links TRBV4-1 with TRBJ1-2; perhaps TRBD1 as D (5 bases). Deletions cut 4 bases from V and 5 bases from J, with 14 bases between. This CDR3 is 14 amino acids long. Germline V lookup: CDR1 MGHRA, CDR2 YSYEKL. The CDR3 spells CASSPGHPSYGYTF. CDR3 nucleotides: TGCGCCAGCAGCCCAGGACACCCCTCATATGGCTACACCTTC.

This clonotype was seen repeatedly, ten times or more. J is TRBJ2-1 and V is TRBV7-2; D is perhaps TRBD2 (5 bases). This CDR3 is 14 amino acids long. With 5 bases removed from V and 9 bases from J, the gap between germline ends came to 17 bases. Germline CDR1 is SGHTA and CDR2 is FQGNSA. CDR3 residues: CASSPRAGSSEQFF. The CDR3, as DNA: TGTGCCAGCAGCCCACGCGCGGGTTCGAGTGAGCAGTTCTTC.

This clonotype was counted between two and nine times. The gene calls are TRBV12-3 or TRBV12-4 and TRBJ2-2, with 8 bases that match TRBD1. The length of the CDR3 is 16 residues. The V gene end was trimmed by 5 bases and the J gene end by 4 bases; junction bases not matched to a gene: 9. CDR3 in amino acids: CASSLRGQGPTGELFF. CDR3 in DNA: TGTGCCAGCAGTCTTAGAGGACAGGGACCCACCGGGGAGCTGTTTTTT.

This clonotype showed up just a few times. This rearrangement joins TRBV27 to TRBJ1-2; 7 nucleotides match TRBD1. CDR3 size: 14 residues. CDR1 is MNHEY and CDR2 is SMNVEV in the germline V gene (reference sequence). Germline trimming cut 5 bases from V and 5 bases from J; bases unmatched to any gene: 8. The DNA of the CDR3 is TGTGCCAGCAGTCCGAGGACAGGAACTTATGGCTACACCTTC. This gives the protein CASSPRTGTYGYTF.

This chain uses TRBV4-1 with TRBJ2-7, with 7 bases that match TRBD2. The CDR3 covers 15 residues. J lost 4 bases, V lost 1 base, and 7 bases had no gene match. Germline V CDR1 and CDR2: MGHRA, YSYEKL. CDR3 sequence reads: CASSQGVSGYYEQYF. CDR3 DNA sequence: TGCGCCAGCAGCCAAGGGGTTAGCGGGTATTACGAGCAGTACTTC.

A few counts support this clonotype. The chain uses TRBV5-5 and TRBJ2-7, with D tentatively TRBD1 or TRBD2 (5 bases each). The CDR3 totals 14 residues. CDR1 is SGHKS, CDR2 YYEKEE, per germline (reference sequence). Trimming pared 0 bases from V and 3 bases from J, leaving 10 bases between. The CDR3 region has the DNA TGTGCCAGCAGCTTGGCGGGGACCCACTACGAGCAGTACGTC. Amino acids: CASSLAGTHYEQYV.

This clonotype appeared a few times. V and J are TRBV7-9 and TRBJ1-2, with unresolved D. The CDR3 sequence is 15 residues long. V lost 0 bases, J lost 6 bases, and 14 bases lay in between. Germline-derived CDR1 and CDR2 are SEHNR and FQNEAQ (reference sequence). Here the CDR3 DNA reads TGTGCCAGCAGCTTAGCCGGATCGGTCGGGGATGGCTACACCTTC. Translating it yields CASSLAGSVGDGYTF. Filled out from reference TRBV7-9 and TRBJ1-2, the complete variable domain reads DTGVSQNPRHKITKRGQNVTFRCDPISEHNRLYWYRQTLGQGPEFLTYFQNEAQLEKSRLLSDRFSAERPKGSFSTLEIQRTEQGDSAMYLCASSLAGSVGDGYTFGSGTRLTVV.

The chain couples TRBV18 to TRBJ1-1; TRBD1 might be the D (5 bases). Germline-derived CDR1 and CDR2 are KGHSH and LQKENI. This CDR3 region has 15 residues. Trimming took 1 base from V and 4 from J, leaving 13 bases between them. DNA of the CDR3: TGTGCCAGCTCACCACGGGACTTCCCCAGCACTGAAGCTTTCTTT. The encoded protein is CASSPRDFPSTEAFF.

This chain links TRBV7-4 with TRBJ2-1; tentative D call: TRBD2 (5 bases). The V end was cut by 1 base, the J end by 8 bases, with 9 bases between. The germline V gene encodes CDR1 SGHVT and CDR2 SQSDAQ. This CDR3 spans 13 amino acids. CDR3 sequence reads: CASSLGGVDEQFF. For the CDR3, the DNA is TGTGCCAGCAGCTTAGGGGGAGTGGATGAGCAGTTCTTC.

The genes are TRBV7-2 and TRBJ1-1, with D possibly TRBD1 on 6 matching bases. In germline, CDR1 is SGHTA, CDR2 FQGNSA. This CDR3 spans 18 amino acids. Trimming removed 0 bases from V and 8 bases from J, with 25 bases in between. The CDR3 protein is CASSLARVRDKARREAFF. DNA for the CDR3: TGTGCCAGCAGCTTAGCGCGCGTCCGGGACAAGGCTAGGCGGGAAGCTTTCTTT.